This passage covers 8 T cell receptor beta chains from one sample sequenced in a study of OX40 agonist ivuxolimab in advanced cancers. This table comes from immunoSEQ multiplex PCR, and its TCRdb copy is limited to in-frame clones, with some not included. The repertoire has some 63,000 clones, over 75% of them found once; the top ten carry roughly an eighth. The source was CD4+ or CD8+ T cells sorted from blood, collected in a trial of the OX40 agonist ivuxolimab. These receptors were collected from an adult with an advanced solid tumor such as melanoma, head and neck, liver or kidney cancer.

The CDR3 protein is CASSSVSVRTDTQYF. CDR3 coding DNA: TGCGCCAGCAGCTCCGTTAGCGTACGCACAGATACGCAGTATTTT. The chain uses TRBV5-1 and TRBJ2-3, with D maybe TRBD2 (5 bases). The V gene lost 3 bases and the J gene lost 1 base, with 12 bases spanning the gap. Per germline, CDR1 SGHRS and CDR2 YFSETQ. This CDR3 region has 15 residues.

This sequence joins TRBV7-6 and TRBJ1-1; a weak D match, TRBD1 (5 bases). Trimming stripped 1 base from V and 5 bases from J, with 23 bases between. The CDR3 has 18 residues. Germline CDR1 reads SGHVS; CDR2 reads FNYEAQ. CDR3 in DNA: TGTGCCAGCAGCTTAGAGGGGCCGTTAGGAGGGGCGGGAACTGAAGCTTTCTTT. Translated: CASSLEGPLGGAGTEAFF.

The table lists this clone with a few counts. J is TRBJ1-2 and V is TRBV7-9; 7 bases are shared with TRBD1. Germline CDR1 SEHNR, CDR2 FQNEAQ (reference sequence). With V trimmed by 3 bases and J by 4 bases, 2 bases remained unmatched. The CDR3 has 13 amino acids. Here the CDR3 DNA reads TGTGCCAGCAGCTTCAGGGGGGGCTATGGCTACACCTTC. As protein: CASSFRGGYGYTF.

The chain combines TRBV27 with TRBJ2-1, with no clear D. Germline V lookup: CDR1 MNHEY, CDR2 SMNVEV (reference sequence). V was pared by 3 bases and J by 0 bases, with 6 bases between. The CDR3 totals 14 residues. The CDR3 DNA follows: TGTGCCAGCAGTTTCTGGGGCTCCTACAATGAGCAGTTCTTC. As protein: CASSFWGSYNEQFF.

V is TRBV9 and J is TRBJ2-2; unclear D gene. Germline V CDR1 and CDR2: SGDLS, YYNGEE. V lost 3 bases to trimming and J lost 1 base, with 10 bases between them. CDR3 length: 15 amino acids. CDR3 protein: CASSETGRNTGELFF. The DNA for the CDR3 is TGTGCCAGCAGCGAGACCGGACGGAACACCGGGGAGCTGTTTTTT.

This clone has only one observation. The CDR3 nucleotides are TGTGCCAGCAAGGAACAGGGGTTATACAATGAGCAGTTCTTC. Its protein is CASKEQGLYNEQFF. The chain carries TRBV6-1 and TRBJ2-1, with 7 nucleotides matching TRBD1. Germline V gene sequence: CDR1 MNHNS, CDR2 SASEGT. This CDR3 is 14 amino acids long. V gave up 7 bases and J gave up 4 bases; unmatched junction bases: 7.

The chain combines TRBV7-6 with TRBJ2-7, with D possibly being TRBD1 (5 bases). The germline V gene encodes CDR1 SGHVS and CDR2 FNYEAQ. There are 13 residues in the CDR3. The V end was cut by 1 base, the J end by 5 bases, with 9 bases between. CDR3 loop: CASSLVARDEQYF. CDR3 nucleotides: TGTGCCAGCAGCTTAGTCGCCAGGGACGAGCAGTACTTC.

V usage is TRBV21-1 and J usage is TRBJ2-2. TRBV21-1 is a pseudogene locus. The CDR3 contains 12 residues. CDR3 DNA sequence: TGTGCCAGCAAGGGGAGTACCGGGGAGCTGTTTTTT. As protein: CASKGSTGELFF.